Each of the 17 T cell receptor beta chains below was sequenced from the same sample in a study of T cells in Graves' hyperthyroidism and ophthalmopathy. Amplification targeted TCR beta CDR3 regions from RNA transcripts. First-round RT-PCR targeting the TCR CDR3 was performed with the HTBI primer set. Each CDR3 protein is one row after TCRdb ran MiXCR on the multiplex PCR reads. The sample yields about 290,000 distinct CDR3 sequences, about an eighth seen once. Sequencing used blood. The receptor set was obtained from a woman in her twenties or thirties with Graves' hyperthyroidism that later progressed to Graves' ophthalmopathy.

This clonotype was found many times. This sequence joins TRBV7-9 and TRBJ2-1, with 14 bases aligning to TRBD2. Germline CDR1 and CDR2: SEHNR and FQNEAQ (reference sequence). With V trimmed by 5 bases and J by 9 bases, 12 bases remained unmatched. This CDR3 comprises 17 residues. The CDR3 DNA is TGTGCCAGCAGCCCGAGACTAGCGGGAGGGCCCGTTGGTGAGCAGTTCTTC. It encodes CASSPRLAGGPVGEQFF. Filled out from reference TRBV7-9 and TRBJ2-1, the complete variable domain reads DTGVSQNPRHKITKRGQNVTFRCDPISEHNRLYWYRQTLGQGPEFLTYFQNEAQLEKSRLLSDRFSAERPKGSFSTLEIQRTEQGDSAMYLCASSPRLAGGPVGEQFFGPGTRLTVL.

This clonotype was seen repeatedly, ten times or more. This chain links TRBV7-3 with TRBJ2-2, with no clear D. Germline CDR1 is SGHTA and CDR2 is FQGTGA. The CDR3 covers 12 residues. Trimming took off 4 bases at V and 5 bases at J, with 5 bases between the two ends. The CDR3 loop is CASSYMTGELFF. DNA of the CDR3: TGTGCCAGCAGCTATATGACCGGGGAGCTGTTTTTT.

As to this clonotype: This sequence may be a read error, since a much larger clone differs from it by one base. V is TRBV2 and J is TRBJ2-1; D is unclear. The CDR3 extends over 13 amino acids. CDR1 is SNHLY and CDR2 is FYNNEI in the germline V gene. The CDR3 region is CASSEWVYDEQFF. CDR3 nucleotides: TGTGCCAGCAGTGAGTGGGTCTACGATGAGCAGTTCTTC.

A few counts support this clonotype. The gene calls are TRBV27 and TRBJ2-1, with 9 bases that match TRBD2. The CDR3 runs 15 residues. With V trimmed by 6 bases and J by 6 bases, 9 bases remained unmatched. Germline V gene sequence: CDR1 MNHEY, CDR2 SMNVEV (reference sequence). The CDR3 loop is CASRPSGRFINEQFF. CDR3 DNA sequence: TGTGCCAGCAGACCAAGCGGGAGGTTCATCAATGAGCAGTTCTTC.

This clonotype was observed a few times. The chain recombines TRBV28 with TRBJ1-6; D might be TRBD1 (5 bases). The germline V gene has CDR1 MDHEN and CDR2 SYDVKM. The length of the CDR3 is 14 residues. With 5 bases removed from V and 13 bases from J, the gap between germline ends came to 18 bases. The chain's CDR3 is CASSPPQGAYPLHF. The CDR3 DNA sequence: TGTGCCAGCAGTCCACCACAAGGGGCATACCCCCTCCACTTT.

This clonotype was counted at least ten times. The J gene is TRBJ1-2, the V gene TRBV15, with D unresolved. The CDR3 totals 15 residues. V shed 0 bases and J shed 4 bases, with 12 bases lying between them. The germline V gene encodes CDR1 LNHNV and CDR2 YYDKDF (reference sequence). The CDR3 nucleotides are TGTGCCACCAGCAGAGATCGTGAAGGACCCTATGGCTACACCTTC. Its translation: CATSRDREGPYGYTF.

The J gene is TRBJ2-7, the V gene TRBV6-4, with a tentative D call TRBD1 (5 bases). The CDR3 sequence is 11 residues long. Per the germline V gene, CDR1 is MRHNA and CDR2 is SNTAGT. Trimming pared 9 bases from V and 6 bases from J, leaving 12 bases between. The CDR3: CARRKGIEQYF. DNA for the CDR3: TGTGCCAGACGTAAGGGGATCGAGCAGTACTTC.

In this sample, this clonotype is medium-sized. The rearrangement links TRBV20-1 to TRBJ2-1; weak D call: TRBD1 (6 bases). Trimming cost V 3 bases and J 6 bases, with 9 bases left between them. Germline assignment: CDR1 DFQATT and CDR2 SNEGSKA (reference sequence). CDR3 length equals 12 residues. This CDR3 is CSASRGPNEQFF. The CDR3 region has the DNA TGCAGTGCTAGCAGGGGTCCCAATGAGCAGTTCTTC.

This clonotype was seen at least ten times. The chain joins TRBV10-3 to TRBJ2-7; the D is unclear. With 6 bases removed from V and 0 bases from J, the gap between germline ends came to 9 bases. CDR3 length equals 13 residues. Germline values: CDR1 ENHRY, CDR2 SYGVKD. CDR3 sequence (DNA): TGTGCCATCAGCCCTGGCAGCTCCTACGAGCAGTACTTC. This codes for CAISPGSSYEQYF.

This clonotype was counted at least ten times. The chain links TRBV27 to TRBJ1-4, with 8 nucleotides matching TRBD1. The CDR3 is made up of 16 amino acids. Germline V CDR1 and CDR2: MNHEY, SMNVEV (reference sequence). V shed 5 bases, J shed 2 bases, and the junction held 7 bases outside the gene matches. CDR3 nucleotides: TGTGCCAGCAGTGAGAGACAGGGGAGGACTAATGAAAAACTGTTTTTT. As protein: CASSERQGRTNEKLFF.

In its sample, this clonotype was seen many times. V gene TRBV9 combines with J gene TRBJ2-1; the D call may be TRBD1 or TRBD2 (5 bases each). Trimming took 0 bases from V and 7 from J, leaving 11 bases between them. Germline lookup yields CDR1 SGDLS and CDR2 YYNGEE. The CDR3 contains 14 residues. The chain's CDR3 is CASSVEGERNEQFF. As DNA, the CDR3 is TGTGCCAGCAGCGTAGAAGGGGAGCGGAATGAGCAGTTCTTC.

The table lists this clonotype with many counts. V is TRBV11-2 and J is TRBJ1-1; 9 nucleotides align to TRBD1. J lost 1 base, V lost 5 bases, and 8 bases had no gene match. CDR3 size: 16 residues. Germline assignment: CDR1 SGHAT and CDR2 FQNNGV. CDR3 coding DNA: TGTGCCAGCAGCCGAGGACAGGGGCTTAGGAACACTGAAGCTTTCTTT. Protein sequence: CASSRGQGLRNTEAFF.

This clonotype was observed many times. This rearrangement joins TRBV7-3 to TRBJ2-1; D is possibly TRBD2 (6 bases). Germline V gives CDR1 SGHTA, CDR2 FQGTGA. The germline V and J ends were trimmed by 5 bases and 7 bases, with 15 bases remaining between them. This CDR3 is 14 amino acids long. The CDR3 DNA reads as TGTGCCAGCAGCCTCAATACCGGGGGTAATGAGCAGTTCTTC. This translates into CASSLNTGGNEQFF. Full variable domain (outside the CDR3, taken from reference TRBV7-3 and TRBJ2-1): GAGVSQTPSNKVTEKGKYVELRCDPISGHTALYWYRQSLGQGPEFLIYFQGTGAADDSGLPNDRFFAVRPEGSVSTLKIQRTERGDSAVYLCASSLNTGGNEQFFGPGTRLTVL.

The V and J genes are TRBV25-1 and TRBJ2-2; TRBD2 matches 7 bases. V lost 7 bases to trimming and J lost 7 bases; unmatched junction nucleotides: 9. The CDR3 runs 14 residues. Germline assignment: CDR1 MGHDK and CDR2 SYGVNS. CDR3: CASTEREGVGELFF. The CDR3 DNA is TGTGCCAGCACGGAGCGGGAAGGGGTCGGGGAGCTGTTTTTT.

As to this clonotype: The junction and the germline gene differ at one end; a read error may be behind it. The chain links TRBV20-1 to TRBJ2-7, with 9 bases that match TRBD2. This CDR3 is 16 amino acids long. Germline CDR1 reads DFQATT; CDR2 reads SNEGSKA (reference sequence). The CDR3 loop reads CSASSSGSILAYEQHF. DNA for the CDR3: TGCAGTGCTAGTAGTAGCGGGAGTATCCTAGCCTACGAGCAGCACTTC.

V gene TRBV30 combines with J gene TRBJ1-5; tentatively, D is TRBD1 (6 bases). Trimming pared 4 bases from V and 6 bases from J, leaving 10 bases between. This CDR3 spans 12 amino acids. CDR1 and CDR2 (germline): GTSNPN, SVGIG (reference sequence). This chain's CDR3 is CAWKGGSQPQHF. The CDR3 region has the DNA TGTGCCTGGAAAGGGGGGAGTCAGCCCCAGCATTTT.

This clonotype has ten or more counts. The rearrangement joins TRBV6-6 to TRBJ2-5; D is perhaps TRBD1 or TRBD2 (7 bases each). The CDR3 loop spans 15 amino acids. V was pared by 0 bases and J by 12 bases, with 20 bases between. Germline V gene sequence: CDR1 MNHNY, CDR2 SVGAGI (reference sequence). CDR3: CASSYSGTAGLFEYF. The CDR3 bases are TGTGCCAGCAGTTACTCCGGGACAGCGGGACTTTTCGAGTACTTC.